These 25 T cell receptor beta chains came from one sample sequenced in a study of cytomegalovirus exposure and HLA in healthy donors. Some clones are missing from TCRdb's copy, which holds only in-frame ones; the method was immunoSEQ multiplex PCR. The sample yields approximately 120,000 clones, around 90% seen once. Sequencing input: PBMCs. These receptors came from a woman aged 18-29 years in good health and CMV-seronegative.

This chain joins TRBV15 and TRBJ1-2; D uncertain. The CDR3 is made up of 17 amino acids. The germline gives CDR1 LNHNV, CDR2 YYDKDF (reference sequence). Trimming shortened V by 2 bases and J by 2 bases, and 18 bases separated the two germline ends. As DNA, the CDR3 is TGTGCCACCAGCAGAACCCGATCTGACATGCGAAACTATGGCTACACCTTC. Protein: CATSRTRSDMRNYGYTF.

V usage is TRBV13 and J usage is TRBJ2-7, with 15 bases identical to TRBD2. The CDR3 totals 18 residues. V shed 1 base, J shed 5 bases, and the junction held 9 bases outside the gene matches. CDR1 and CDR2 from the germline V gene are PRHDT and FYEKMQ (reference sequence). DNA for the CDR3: TGTGCCAGCAGCTTAGATGGACTAGCGGGAGGGGTGGAAGACGAGCAGTACTTC. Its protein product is CASSLDGLAGGVEDEQYF.

The CDR3 here is CASSGGGEAFF. For the CDR3, the DNA is TGTGCCAGCAGTGGCGGTGGTGAAGCTTTCTTT. This chain links TRBV2 with TRBJ1-1; D unclear. This CDR3 comprises 11 residues. The V end lost 4 bases, the J end lost 7 bases, and 7 bases lay between the germline ends. Germline V gene lookup returns CDR1 SNHLY and CDR2 FYNNEI.

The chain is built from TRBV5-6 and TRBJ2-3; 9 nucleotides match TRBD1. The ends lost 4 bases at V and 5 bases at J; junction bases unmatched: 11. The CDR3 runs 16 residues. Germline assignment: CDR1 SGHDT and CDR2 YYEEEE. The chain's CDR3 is CASSPFDRGVGDTQYF. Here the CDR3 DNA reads TGTGCCAGCAGCCCTTTCGACAGGGGGGTGGGAGATACGCAGTATTTT.

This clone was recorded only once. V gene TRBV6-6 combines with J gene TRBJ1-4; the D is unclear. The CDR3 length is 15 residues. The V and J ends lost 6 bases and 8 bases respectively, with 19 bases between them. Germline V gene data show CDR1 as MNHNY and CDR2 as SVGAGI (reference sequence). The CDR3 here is CASSLDWDGREKLFF. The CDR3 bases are TGTGCCAGCAGCCTGGACTGGGATGGGAGAGAAAAACTGTTTTTT.

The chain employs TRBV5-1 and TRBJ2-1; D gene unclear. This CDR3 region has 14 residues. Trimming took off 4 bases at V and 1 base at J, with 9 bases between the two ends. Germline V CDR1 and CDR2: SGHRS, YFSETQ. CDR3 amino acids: CASSPRVSYNEQFF. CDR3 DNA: TGCGCCAGCAGCCCTAGAGTTTCCTACAATGAGCAGTTCTTC.

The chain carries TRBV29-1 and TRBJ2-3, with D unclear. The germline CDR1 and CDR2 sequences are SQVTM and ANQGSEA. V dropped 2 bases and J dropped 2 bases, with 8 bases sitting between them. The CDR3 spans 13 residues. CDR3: CSVERRLTDTQYF. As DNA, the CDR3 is TGCAGCGTTGAAAGAAGACTCACAGATACGCAGTATTTT.

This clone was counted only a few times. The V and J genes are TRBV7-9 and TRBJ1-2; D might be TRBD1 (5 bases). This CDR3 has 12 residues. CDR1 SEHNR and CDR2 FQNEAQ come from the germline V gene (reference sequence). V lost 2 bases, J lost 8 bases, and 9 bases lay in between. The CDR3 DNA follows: TGTGCCAGCAGCTTAACGGGGGACGGCTACACCTTC. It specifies CASSLTGDGYTF.

DNA for the CDR3: TGTGCCAGCAGTTTCCAGGACAGGGGGCTCAGTGGCTACACCTTC. As protein: CASSFQDRGLSGYTF. The chain joins TRBV28 to TRBJ1-2; 11 nucleotides align to TRBD1. J lost 7 bases, V lost 3 bases, and 7 bases had no gene match. The CDR3 runs to 15 residues. Germline assignment: CDR1 MDHEN and CDR2 SYDVKM.

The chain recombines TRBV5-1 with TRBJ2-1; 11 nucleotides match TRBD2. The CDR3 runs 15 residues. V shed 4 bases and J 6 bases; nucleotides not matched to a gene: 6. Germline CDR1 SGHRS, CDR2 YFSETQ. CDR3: CASSLSTSGSNEQFF. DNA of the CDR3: TGCGCCAGCAGCCTTTCCACTAGCGGGAGCAATGAGCAGTTCTTC.

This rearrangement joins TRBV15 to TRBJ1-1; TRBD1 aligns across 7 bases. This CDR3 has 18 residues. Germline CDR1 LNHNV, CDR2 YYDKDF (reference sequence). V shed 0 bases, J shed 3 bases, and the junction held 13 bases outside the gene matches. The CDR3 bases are TGTGCCACCAGCAGAGATGCGACGCAGGGGGTGGGGTACACTGAAGCTTTCTTT. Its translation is CATSRDATQGVGYTEAFF.

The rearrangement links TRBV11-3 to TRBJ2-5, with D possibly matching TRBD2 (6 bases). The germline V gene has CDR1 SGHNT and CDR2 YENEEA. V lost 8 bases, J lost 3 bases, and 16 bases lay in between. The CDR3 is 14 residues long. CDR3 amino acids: CASGSLEREETQYF. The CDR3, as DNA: TGTGCCAGCGGATCTCTGGAGCGGGAAGAGACCCAGTACTTC.

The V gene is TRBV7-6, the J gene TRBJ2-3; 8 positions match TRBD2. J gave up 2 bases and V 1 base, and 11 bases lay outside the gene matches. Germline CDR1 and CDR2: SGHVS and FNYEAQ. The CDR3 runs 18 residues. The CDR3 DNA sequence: TGTGCCAGCAGCTTAGATTCGAGGGCTAGCGGGCTCACAGATACGCAGTATTTT. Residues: CASSLDSRASGLTDTQYF.

DNA for the CDR3: TGTGCCAGCAGCCCCACCCGAGGCGAGCAGTACTTC. Protein sequence: CASSPTRGEQYF. The rearrangement links TRBV11-3 to TRBJ2-7, with no clear D. V was clipped by 5 bases and J by 6 bases, with 11 bases between them. The CDR3 length is 12 residues. Germline CDR1 reads SGHNT; CDR2 reads YENEEA.

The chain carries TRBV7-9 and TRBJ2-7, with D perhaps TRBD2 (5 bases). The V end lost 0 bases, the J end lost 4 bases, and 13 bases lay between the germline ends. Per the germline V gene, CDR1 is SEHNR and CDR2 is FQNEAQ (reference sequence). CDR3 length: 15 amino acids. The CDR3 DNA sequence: TGTGCCAGCAGCTTAGCGCTGGGTCGGGGTTACGAGCAGTACTTC. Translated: CASSLALGRGYEQYF.

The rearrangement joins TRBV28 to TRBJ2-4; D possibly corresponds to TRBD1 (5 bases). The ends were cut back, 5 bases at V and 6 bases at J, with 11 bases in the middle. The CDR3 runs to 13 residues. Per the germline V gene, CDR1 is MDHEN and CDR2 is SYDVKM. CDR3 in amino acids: CASSNGQGNIQYF. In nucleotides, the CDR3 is TGTGCCAGCAGTAATGGCCAGGGAAACATTCAGTACTTC.

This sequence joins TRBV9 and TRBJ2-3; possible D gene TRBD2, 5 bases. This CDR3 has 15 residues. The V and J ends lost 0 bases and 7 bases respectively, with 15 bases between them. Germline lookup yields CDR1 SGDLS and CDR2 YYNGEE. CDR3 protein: CASSVDLALGNTQYF. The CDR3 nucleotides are TGTGCCAGCAGCGTAGATTTAGCGTTAGGGAATACGCAGTATTTT. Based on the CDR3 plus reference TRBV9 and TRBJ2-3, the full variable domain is DSGVTQTPKHLITATGQRVTLRCSPRSGDLSVYWYQQSLDQGLQFLIQYYNGEERAKGNILERFSAQQFPDLHSELNLSSLELGDSALYFCASSVDLALGNTQYFGPGTRLTVL.

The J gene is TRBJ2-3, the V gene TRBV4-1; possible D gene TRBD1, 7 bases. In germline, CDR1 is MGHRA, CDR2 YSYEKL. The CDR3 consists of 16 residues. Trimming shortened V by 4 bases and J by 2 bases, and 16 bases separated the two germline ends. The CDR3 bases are TGCGCCAGCAGCCCCCAGGCGGGACAGATCACAGATACGCAGTATTTT. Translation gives CASSPQAGQITDTQYF.

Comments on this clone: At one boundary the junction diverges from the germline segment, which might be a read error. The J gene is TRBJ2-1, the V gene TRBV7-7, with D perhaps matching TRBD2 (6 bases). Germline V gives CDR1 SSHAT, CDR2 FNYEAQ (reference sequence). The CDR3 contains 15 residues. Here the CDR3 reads CASSLEFSGYNEQFF. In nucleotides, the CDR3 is TGTGCTAGCAGCTTAGAGTTTAGCGGTTACAATGAGCAGTTCTTC.

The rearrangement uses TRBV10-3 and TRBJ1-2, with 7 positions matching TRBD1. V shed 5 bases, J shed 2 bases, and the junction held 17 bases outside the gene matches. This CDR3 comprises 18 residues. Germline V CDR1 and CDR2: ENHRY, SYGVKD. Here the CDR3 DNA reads TGTGCCATCAGTAAAGGATTTGTCGGAACAGGGGCGAACTATGGCTACACCTTC. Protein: CAISKGFVGTGANYGYTF.

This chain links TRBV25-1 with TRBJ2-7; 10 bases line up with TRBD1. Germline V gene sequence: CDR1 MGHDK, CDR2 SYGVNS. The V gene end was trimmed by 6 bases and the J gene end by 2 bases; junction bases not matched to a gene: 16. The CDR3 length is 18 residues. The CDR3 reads CASSGGRDRGLNAYEQYF. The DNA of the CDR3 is TGTGCCAGCAGCGGGGGCCGGGACAGGGGTCTTAACGCCTACGAGCAGTACTTC.

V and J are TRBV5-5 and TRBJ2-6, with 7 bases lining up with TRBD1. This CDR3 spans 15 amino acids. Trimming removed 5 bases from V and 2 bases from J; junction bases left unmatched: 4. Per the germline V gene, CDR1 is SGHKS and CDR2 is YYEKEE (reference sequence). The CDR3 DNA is TGTGCCAGCAGTCGAACAGGGGCTGGGGCCAACGTCCTGACTTTC. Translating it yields CASSRTGAGANVLTF.

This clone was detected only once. As DNA, the CDR3 is TGTGCCAGTAGTGCGACAGAGAACACTGAAGCTTTCTTT. Its translation: CASSATENTEAFF. The V call is TRBV19, the J call TRBJ1-1, with D tentatively TRBD1 (5 bases). Germline V lookup: CDR1 LNHDA, CDR2 SQIVND (reference sequence). CDR3 length: 13 amino acids. V dropped 5 bases and J dropped 1 base, with 8 bases sitting between them.

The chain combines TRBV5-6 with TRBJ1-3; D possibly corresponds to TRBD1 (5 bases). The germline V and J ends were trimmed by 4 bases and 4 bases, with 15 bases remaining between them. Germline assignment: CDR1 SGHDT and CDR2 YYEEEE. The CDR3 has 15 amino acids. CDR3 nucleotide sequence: TGTGCCAGCAGCCACCCCCAGGGCTCGGGAAACACCATATATTTT. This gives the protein CASSHPQGSGNTIYF.

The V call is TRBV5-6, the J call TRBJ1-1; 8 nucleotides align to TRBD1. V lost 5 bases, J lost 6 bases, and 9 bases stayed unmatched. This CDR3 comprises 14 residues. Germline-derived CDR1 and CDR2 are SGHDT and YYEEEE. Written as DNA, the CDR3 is TGTGCCAGCAGAACTCAGGGGGCAAACGCTGAAGCTTTCTTT. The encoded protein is CASRTQGANAEAFF.